These 8 T cell receptor beta chains share one sample of origin, sequenced in a study of CD8 T cells in Susac syndrome. Random hexamers primed reverse transcription of about 0.45 to 1 ug RNA. TCRdb analysed the immunoSEQ multiplex PCR reads with MiXCR anew, one entry per CDR3 protein. This table has about 290,000 distinct CDR3 sequences, about 91% appearing once. The sample consisted of CD8+ T cells from PBMCs. The source is a human donor with multiple sclerosis.

This chain uses TRBV12-3 or TRBV12-4 with TRBJ1-4; TRBD1 aligns across 10 bases. The trim removed 6 bases at V and 6 bases at J, leaving 4 bases unmatched. The CDR3 covers 14 residues. The CDR3 DNA is TGTGCCAGCAGCACCGGGACAGGGGATGAAAAACTGTTTTTT. This encodes CASSTGTGDEKLFF.

This clonotype was seen a few times. The chain uses TRBV5-1 and TRBJ1-1; tentative D call: TRBD1 (5 bases). The CDR3 spans 13 residues. Deletions cut 2 bases from V and 5 bases from J, with 10 bases between. Germline-derived CDR1 and CDR2 are SGHRS and YFSETQ. The CDR3 DNA reads as TGCGCCAGCAGCTTCGGGACGGTAACTGAAGCTTTCTTT. Translated: CASSFGTVTEAFF.

The J gene is TRBJ2-7, the V gene TRBV20-1, with 10 nucleotides matching TRBD1. The CDR3 length is 12 residues. J lost 5 bases, V lost 3 bases, and 1 base had no gene match. Germline values: CDR1 DFQATT, CDR2 SNEGSKA (reference sequence). The CDR3 sequence: CSARTGGHEQYF. Here the CDR3 DNA reads TGCAGTGCTAGGACAGGGGGCCACGAGCAGTACTTC.

V and J are TRBV20-1 and TRBJ2-2, with D perhaps matching TRBD2 (7 bases). The CDR3 spans 12 residues. V was trimmed by 6 bases and J by 3 bases, leaving 8 bases between them. Per the germline V gene, CDR1 is DFQATT and CDR2 is SNEGSKA (reference sequence). The CDR3 protein is CSAGGDTGELFF. Written as DNA, the CDR3 is TGCAGTGCAGGGGGGGACACCGGGGAGCTGTTTTTT.

This rearrangement joins TRBV9 to TRBJ1-5, with 7 positions matching TRBD1. Germline assignment: CDR1 SGDLS and CDR2 YYNGEE. V lost 4 bases to trimming and J lost 6 bases; unmatched junction nucleotides: 7. This CDR3 spans 14 amino acids. In DNA form, the CDR3 reads TGTGCCAGCAGCTTCGGGGCAGGGGGTCAGCCCCAGCATTTT. Translation gives CASSFGAGGQPQHF.

Only one count was recorded for this clonotype. The rearrangement links TRBV4-3 to TRBJ1-1; D call uncertain. Trimming stripped 2 bases from V and 11 bases from J, with 15 bases between. The CDR3 is made up of 13 amino acids. From germline, CDR1 is LGHNA and CDR2 YSLEER. This CDR3 is CASSQSPEVEAFF. The CDR3 DNA reads TGCGCCAGCAGCCAATCACCGGAGGTGGAGGCTTTCTTT.

The gene calls are TRBV28 and TRBJ1-1; D is possibly TRBD1 (5 bases). The CDR3 contains 13 residues. Trimming removed 7 bases at V and 3 bases at J, with 12 bases between. Germline CDR1 MDHEN, CDR2 SYDVKM. CDR3 residues: CASTWGGYTEAFF. CDR3 nucleotide sequence: TGTGCCAGCACCTGGGGGGGATACACTGAAGCTTTCTTT. Full variable domain (outside the CDR3, taken from reference TRBV28 and TRBJ1-1): DVKVTQSSRYLVKRTGEKVFLECVQDMDHENMFWYRQDPGLGLRLIYFSYDVKMKEKGDIPEGYSVSREKKERFSLILESASTNQTSMYLCASTWGGYTEAFFGQGTRLTVV.

This sequence joins TRBV28 and TRBJ2-7; TRBD2 matches 8 bases. CDR3 length: 15 amino acids. V trimming: 7 bases; J trimming: 0 bases; junction bases outside the gene matches: 8. Germline assignment: CDR1 MDHEN and CDR2 SYDVKM. The CDR3 DNA is TGTGCCAGCATCTGGGGGCGGGGGGTCTCCTACGAGCAGTACTTC. This translates into CASIWGRGVSYEQYF.